Listed below are T cell receptor beta chains from one sample, sequenced in a study of CD8 T cells in ankylosing spondylitis. MiXCR, applied by TCRdb to the 5' RACE reads, yields one record per CDR3 protein. The sample has 300,000 to 350,000 distinct CDR3 sequences; around 21% are singletons. Sequencing used blood, either unsorted or a sorted T cell fraction (not recorded which). The receptors come from a female donor with ankylosing spondylitis or in good health (not recorded which). CDR3s include the opening cysteine and the closing phenylalanine or tryptophan.

length: 15
V: TRBV6-5
J: TRBJ2-1
CDR3: CASSFRQGGYNEQFF

length: 14
V: TRBV7-8
J: TRBJ2-3
CDR3: CASKQTTTTDTQYF

length: 15
V: TRBV7-2
J: TRBJ2-3
CDR3: CASSLRRGSTDTQYF

length: 14
V: TRBV7-9
J: TRBJ2-5
CDR3: CASSFARDQETQYF

length: 15
V: TRBV18
J: TRBJ1-1
CDR3: CASSPRTGGDTEAFF

length: 11
V: TRBV2
J: TRBJ1-1
CDR3: CASSEGEAAFF

length: 12
V: TRBV12-3/TRBV12-4
J: TRBJ2-7
CDR3: CASSRRSYEQYF

length: 12
V: TRBV6-4
J: TRBJ2-7
CDR3: CARDGHWYEQYF

length: 15
V: TRBV7-9
J: TRBJ2-5
CDR3: CASSTRLSYQETQYF

length: 14
V: TRBV20-1
J: TRBJ1-2
CDR3: CSARDRPGREGYTF

length: 17
V: TRBV3-1
J: TRBJ2-3
CDR3: CASSQRGTSGSTDTQYF

length: 14
V: TRBV3-1
J: TRBJ2-7
CDR3: CASSFDGLAYEQYF

length: 15
V: TRBV20-1
J: TRBJ1-2
CDR3: CSAREGTLGHYGYTF

length: 16
V: TRBV7-9
J: TRBJ1-2
CDR3: CASSLLKDRATDGYTF

length: 16
V: TRBV7-2
J: TRBJ1-1
CDR3: CASSLSYWVGNTEAFF

length: 13
V: TRBV2
J: TRBJ2-5
CDR3: CASSAGGQETQYF

length: 17
V: TRBV21-1
J: TRBJ2-1
CDR3: CASRMIPGHRSYNEQFF

length: 14
V: TRBV25-1
J: TRBJ2-1
CDR3: CASRGQGKYNEQFF

length: 15
V: TRBV7-9
J: TRBJ2-7
CDR3: CASSSSGTGTYEQYF

length: 15
V: TRBV10-3
J: TRBJ2-3
CDR3: CALRPQGTSTDTQYF

length: 11
V: TRBV7-8
J: TRBJ1-1
CDR3: CASSFWGEAFF

length: 14
V: TRBV3-1
J: TRBJ2-7
CDR3: CASSQGRGPYEQYF

length: 13
V: TRBV30
J: TRBJ2-5
CDR3: CAWSALAGETQYF

length: 17
V: TRBV7-9
J: TRBJ2-2
CDR3: CASSLIRSRKNTGELFF

length: 12
V: TRBV7-2
J: TRBJ1-1
CDR3: CASTLAHREAFF

length: 14
V: TRBV29-1
J: TRBJ1-3
CDR3: CSVAGRSSGNTIYF

length: 15
V: TRBV20-1
J: TRBJ2-3
CDR3: CSARDPGTSSHTQYF

length: 14
V: TRBV7-2
J: TRBJ2-1
CDR3: CASSPRTNYNEQFF

length: 15
V: TRBV7-2
J: TRBJ2-5
CDR3: CASSSRPRTQETQYF

length: 14
V: TRBV19
J: TRBJ1-1
CDR3: CASTFALDSTQAFF

length: 15
V: TRBV13
J: TRBJ2-1
CDR3: CASSYTSGVYNEQFF

length: 11
V: TRBV6-1
J: TRBJ1-4
CDR3: CASRDNEKLFF

length: 13
V: TRBV9
J: TRBJ2-3
CDR3: CASSVDEGESQYF

length: 15
V: TRBV29-1
J: TRBJ1-2
CDR3: CSVVSDRTSPDGYTF